The 11 T cell receptor beta chains below come from one sample, sequenced in a study of beta chain features in type 1 diabetes. cDNA synthesis used the whole RNA isolate, giving expressed TCRB sequences. Sequencing was performed with immunoSEQ multiplex PCR; in TCRdb, only in-frame clones are kept and a portion is missing. This sample yields around 250,000 clones, of which 25% to 30% are seen a single time; around 4% belongs to the top ten. Material for sequencing was central memory CD4+ T cells from blood. The receptors were gathered from a man aged 25-45 years in good health.

This chain connects TRBV30 to TRBJ1-3; TRBD1 might be the D (6 bases). This CDR3 is 14 amino acids long. In germline, CDR1 is GTSNPN, CDR2 SVGIG (reference sequence). Trimming stripped 2 bases from V and 2 bases from J, with 10 bases between. CDR3 sequence (DNA): TGTGCCTGGAGTCCAGGGGTAGCTGGAAACACCATATATTTT. This gives the protein CAWSPGVAGNTIYF.

This chain uses TRBV20-1 with TRBJ1-2; D not resolved. The CDR3 contains 11 residues. V dropped 2 bases and J dropped 6 bases, with 7 bases sitting between them. The V gene's germline CDR1 is DFQATT and CDR2 SNEGSKA (reference sequence). The CDR3 DNA is TGCAGTGCTAGAAAGACGGATGGCTACACCTTC. This codes for CSARKTDGYTF.

In this sample, this clone turned up a few times. The chain employs TRBV27 and TRBJ2-5, with 9 bases identical to TRBD2. This CDR3 comprises 13 residues. In germline, CDR1 is MNHEY, CDR2 SMNVEV (reference sequence). Unmatched junction bases numbered 5, after V lost 5 bases and J lost 7 bases. The CDR3 sequence: CASSRLAEGTQYF. As DNA, the CDR3 is TGTGCCAGCAGTCGACTAGCGGAGGGGACCCAGTACTTC.

V and J are TRBV30 and TRBJ1-3; 7 bases are a match to TRBD1. The CDR3 runs 14 residues. The V gene end was trimmed by 4 bases and the J gene end by 0 bases; junction bases not matched to a gene: 3. The germline gives CDR1 GTSNPN, CDR2 SVGIG (reference sequence). The CDR3 DNA reads as TGTGCCTGGATTCGACAGGGCTCTGGAAACACCATATATTTT. This codes for CAWIRQGSGNTIYF.

This clone appeared a few times. The chain joins TRBV9 to TRBJ2-6; no clear D gene. Deletions cut 7 bases from V and 5 bases from J, with 25 bases between. Germline assignment: CDR1 SGDLS and CDR2 YYNGEE. The CDR3 is 18 amino acids. Here the CDR3 reads CASPPPYSKQSRANVLTF. The CDR3 nucleotides read TGTGCCAGCCCTCCGCCGTACTCAAAACAAAGTCGGGCCAACGTCCTGACTTTC.

This clone was seen ten or more times. At the DNA level, this CDR3 is encoded by other sequences in the same sample as well. This CDR3 reads CSVPRQAGLRNTGELFF. In nucleotides, the CDR3 is TGCAGCGTACCCAGACAGGCGGGTCTTAGGAACACCGGGGAGCTGTTTTTT. The V gene is TRBV29-1, the J gene TRBJ2-2; a weak D match, TRBD1 (6 bases). V lost 6 bases and J lost 1, with 21 bases in between. Germline CDR1 SQVTM, CDR2 ANQGSEA. This CDR3 is built from 17 residues.

Details on this clone: A read error may account for a junction end that differs from germline. This CDR3 is CASTPGSTDTQYF. The CDR3 coding sequence is TGTGCCAGCACCCCCGGGAGCACGGATACGCAGTATTTT. The chain links TRBV11-2 to TRBJ2-3; TRBD2 is a possible D gene (6 bases). Germline CDR1 and CDR2: SGHAT and FQNNGV. The CDR3 is 13 residues long.

CDR3 nucleotide sequence: TGTGCCAGCAGTGAAAATCAACTGCTCAACACTGAAGCTTTCTTT. Translating gives CASSENQLLNTEAFF. The chain links TRBV6-1 to TRBJ1-1; D gene ambiguous. The ends were cut back, 2 bases at V and 2 bases at J, with 12 bases in the middle. The CDR3 runs to 15 residues. Germline V gene lookup returns CDR1 MNHNS and CDR2 SASEGT.

The table lists this clone with a few counts. The chain uses TRBV7-2 and TRBJ2-7; tentative D call: TRBD1 (5 bases). Germline CDR1 and CDR2: SGHTA and FQGNSA. The CDR3 has 14 amino acids. Trimming pared 3 bases from V and 4 bases from J, leaving 13 bases between. As DNA, the CDR3 is TGTGCCAGCAGCTTGACAGTTGGGATTTACGAGCAGTACTTC. It specifies CASSLTVGIYEQYF.

The chain has TRBV4-2 and TRBJ1-6; no reliable D call. The germline V gene encodes CDR1 LGHNA and CDR2 YNFKEQ. Trimming shortened V by 0 bases and J by 8 bases, and 5 bases separated the two germline ends. The CDR3 covers 13 residues. This CDR3 reads CASSQDRDSPLHF. The CDR3 nucleotides are TGTGCCAGCAGCCAAGATCGAGATTCACCCCTCCACTTT.

This clone was seen more than once but under ten times. The rearrangement uses TRBV25-1 and TRBJ2-5; D call uncertain. Trimming pared 5 bases from V and 4 bases from J, leaving 20 bases between. Germline V gene data show CDR1 as MGHDK and CDR2 as SYGVNS. The CDR3 consists of 16 residues. The CDR3 nucleotides read TGTGCCAGCAGTACGGTCACTTGGGATCTCGTAGAGACCCAGTACTTC. Protein: CASSTVTWDLVETQYF.